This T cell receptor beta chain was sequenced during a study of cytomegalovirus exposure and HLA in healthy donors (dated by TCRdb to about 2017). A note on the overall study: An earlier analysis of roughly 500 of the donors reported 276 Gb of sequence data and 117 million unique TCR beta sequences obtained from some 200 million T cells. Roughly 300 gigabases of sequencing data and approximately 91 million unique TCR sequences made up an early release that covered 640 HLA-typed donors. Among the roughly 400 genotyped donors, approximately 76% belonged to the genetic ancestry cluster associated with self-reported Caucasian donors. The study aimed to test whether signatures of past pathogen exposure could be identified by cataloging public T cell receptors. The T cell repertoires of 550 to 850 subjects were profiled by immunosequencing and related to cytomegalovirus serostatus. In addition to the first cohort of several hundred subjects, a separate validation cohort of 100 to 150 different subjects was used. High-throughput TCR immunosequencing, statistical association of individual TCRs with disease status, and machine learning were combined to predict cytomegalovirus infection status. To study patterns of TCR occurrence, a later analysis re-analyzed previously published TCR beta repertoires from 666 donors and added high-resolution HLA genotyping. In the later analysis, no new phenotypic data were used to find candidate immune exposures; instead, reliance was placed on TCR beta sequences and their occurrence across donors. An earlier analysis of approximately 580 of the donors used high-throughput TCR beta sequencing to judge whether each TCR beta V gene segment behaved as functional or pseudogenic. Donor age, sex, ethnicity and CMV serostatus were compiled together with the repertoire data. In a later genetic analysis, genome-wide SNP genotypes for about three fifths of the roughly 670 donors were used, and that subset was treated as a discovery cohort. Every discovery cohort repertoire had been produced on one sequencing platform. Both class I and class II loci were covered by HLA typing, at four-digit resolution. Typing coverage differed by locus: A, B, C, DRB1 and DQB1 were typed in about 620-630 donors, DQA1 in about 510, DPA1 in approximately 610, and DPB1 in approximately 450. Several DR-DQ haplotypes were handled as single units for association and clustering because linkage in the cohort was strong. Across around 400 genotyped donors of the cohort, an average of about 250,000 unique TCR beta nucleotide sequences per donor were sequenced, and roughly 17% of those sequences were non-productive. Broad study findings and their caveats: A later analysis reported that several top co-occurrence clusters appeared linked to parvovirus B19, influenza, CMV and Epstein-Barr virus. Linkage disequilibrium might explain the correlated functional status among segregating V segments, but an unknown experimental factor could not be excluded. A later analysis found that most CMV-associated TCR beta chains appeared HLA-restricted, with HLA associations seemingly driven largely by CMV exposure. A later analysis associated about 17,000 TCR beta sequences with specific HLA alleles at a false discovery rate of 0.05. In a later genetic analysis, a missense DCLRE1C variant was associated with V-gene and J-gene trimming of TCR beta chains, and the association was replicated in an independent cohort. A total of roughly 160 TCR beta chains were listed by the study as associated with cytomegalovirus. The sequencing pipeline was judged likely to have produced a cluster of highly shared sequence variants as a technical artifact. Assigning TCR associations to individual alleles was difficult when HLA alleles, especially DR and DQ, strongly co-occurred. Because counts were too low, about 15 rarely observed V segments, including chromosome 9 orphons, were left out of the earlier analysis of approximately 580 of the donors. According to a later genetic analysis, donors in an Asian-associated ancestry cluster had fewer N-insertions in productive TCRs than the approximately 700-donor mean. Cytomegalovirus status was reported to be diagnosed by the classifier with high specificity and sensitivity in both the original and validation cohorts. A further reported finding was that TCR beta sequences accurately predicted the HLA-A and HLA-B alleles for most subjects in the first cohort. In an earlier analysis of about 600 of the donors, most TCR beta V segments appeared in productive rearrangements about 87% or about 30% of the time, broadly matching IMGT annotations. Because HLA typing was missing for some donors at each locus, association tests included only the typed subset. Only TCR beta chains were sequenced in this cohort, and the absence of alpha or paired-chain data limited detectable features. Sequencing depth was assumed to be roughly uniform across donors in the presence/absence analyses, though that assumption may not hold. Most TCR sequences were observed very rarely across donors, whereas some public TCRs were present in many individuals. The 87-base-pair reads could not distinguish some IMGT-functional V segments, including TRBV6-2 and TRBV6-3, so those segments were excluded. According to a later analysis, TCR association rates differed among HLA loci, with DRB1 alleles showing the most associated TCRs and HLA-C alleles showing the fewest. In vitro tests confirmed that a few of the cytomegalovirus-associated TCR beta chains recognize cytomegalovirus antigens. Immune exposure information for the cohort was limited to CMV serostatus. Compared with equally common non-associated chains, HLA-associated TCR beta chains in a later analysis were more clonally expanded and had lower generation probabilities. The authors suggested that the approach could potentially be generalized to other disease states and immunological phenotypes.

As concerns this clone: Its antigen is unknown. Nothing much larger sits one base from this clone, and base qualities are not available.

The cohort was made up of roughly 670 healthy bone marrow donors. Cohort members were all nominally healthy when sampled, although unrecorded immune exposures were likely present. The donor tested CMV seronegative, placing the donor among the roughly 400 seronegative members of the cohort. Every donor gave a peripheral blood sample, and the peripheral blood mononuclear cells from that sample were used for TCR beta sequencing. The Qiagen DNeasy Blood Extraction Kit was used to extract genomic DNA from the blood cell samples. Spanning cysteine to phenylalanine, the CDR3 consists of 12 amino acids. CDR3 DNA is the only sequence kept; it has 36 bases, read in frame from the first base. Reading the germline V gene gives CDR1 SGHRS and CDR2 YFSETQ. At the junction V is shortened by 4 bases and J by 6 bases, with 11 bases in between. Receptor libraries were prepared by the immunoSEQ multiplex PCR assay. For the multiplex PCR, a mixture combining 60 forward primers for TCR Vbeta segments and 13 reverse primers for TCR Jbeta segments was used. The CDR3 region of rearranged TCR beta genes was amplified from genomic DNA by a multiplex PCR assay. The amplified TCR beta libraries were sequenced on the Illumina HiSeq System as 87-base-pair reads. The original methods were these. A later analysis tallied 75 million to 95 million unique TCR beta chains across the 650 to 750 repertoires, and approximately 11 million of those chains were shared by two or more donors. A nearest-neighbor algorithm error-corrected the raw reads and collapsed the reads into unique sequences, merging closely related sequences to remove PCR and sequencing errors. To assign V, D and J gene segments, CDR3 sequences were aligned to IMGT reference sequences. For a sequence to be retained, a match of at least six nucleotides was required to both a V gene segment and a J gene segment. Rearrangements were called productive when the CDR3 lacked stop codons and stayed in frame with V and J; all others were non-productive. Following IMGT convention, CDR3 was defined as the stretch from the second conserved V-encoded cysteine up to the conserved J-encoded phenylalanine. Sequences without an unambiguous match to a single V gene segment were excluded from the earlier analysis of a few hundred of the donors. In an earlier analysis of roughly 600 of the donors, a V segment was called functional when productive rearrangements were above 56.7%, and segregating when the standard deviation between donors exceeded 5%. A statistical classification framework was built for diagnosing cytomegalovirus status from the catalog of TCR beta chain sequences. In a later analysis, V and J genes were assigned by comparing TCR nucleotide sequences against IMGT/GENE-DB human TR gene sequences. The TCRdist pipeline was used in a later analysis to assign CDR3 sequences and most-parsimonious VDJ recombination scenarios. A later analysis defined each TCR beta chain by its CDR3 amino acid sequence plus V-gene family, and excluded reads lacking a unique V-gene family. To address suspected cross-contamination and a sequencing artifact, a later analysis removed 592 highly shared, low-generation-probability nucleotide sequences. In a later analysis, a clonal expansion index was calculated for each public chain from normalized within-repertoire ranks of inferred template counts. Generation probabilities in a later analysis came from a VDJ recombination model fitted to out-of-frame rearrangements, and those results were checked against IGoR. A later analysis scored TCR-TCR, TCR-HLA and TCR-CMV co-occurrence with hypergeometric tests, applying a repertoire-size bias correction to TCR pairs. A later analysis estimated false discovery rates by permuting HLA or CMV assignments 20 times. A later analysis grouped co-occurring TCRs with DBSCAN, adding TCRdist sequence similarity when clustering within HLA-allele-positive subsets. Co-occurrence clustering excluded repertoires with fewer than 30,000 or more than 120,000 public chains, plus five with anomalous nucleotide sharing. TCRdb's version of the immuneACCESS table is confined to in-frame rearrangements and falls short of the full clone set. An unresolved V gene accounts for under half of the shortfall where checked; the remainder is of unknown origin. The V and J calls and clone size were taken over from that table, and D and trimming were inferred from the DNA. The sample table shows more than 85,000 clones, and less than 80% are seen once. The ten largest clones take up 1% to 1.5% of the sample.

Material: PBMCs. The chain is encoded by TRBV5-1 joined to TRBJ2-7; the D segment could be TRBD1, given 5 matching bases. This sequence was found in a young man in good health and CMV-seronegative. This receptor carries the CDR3 CASSGSGPEQYF. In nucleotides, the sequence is TGCGCCAGCAGCGGATCAGGGCCCGAGCAGTACTTC.